The present T cell receptor (beta chain) was sequenced within a study of T cells in Graves' hyperthyroidism and ophthalmopathy. Study as a whole: It was at initial diagnosis, before any treatment, that peripheral blood was collected.

General study findings and limits: Most thyroid clonotypes with frequency above 0.001 were detected in blood. Ophthalmopathy got predicted by the model a median 6.5 months before its onset.

In its sample, this clonotype was seen many times. Antigen specificity is unknown. This CDR3 spans 13 amino acids. Germline-derived CDR1 and CDR2 are MNHEY and SMNVEV (reference sequence). V lost 9 bases and J lost 1, with 13 bases in between. Amplified regions were TCR beta CDR3 sequences from RNA transcripts. RT-PCR in the first round (using the HTBI primer set) targeted the TCR CDR3. One entry per CDR3 protein, called by TCRdb with MiXCR from the multiplex PCR reads. Among about 34,000 distinct CDR3 sequences, around half were seen once, and the ten largest hold more than 25%. Each person with ophthalmopathy scored at least 3 on the Clinical Activity Score, reached NOSPECS grade 4 or higher, and had been ill under 3 months.

This chain connects TRBV27 to TRBJ2-7, with D possibly matching TRBD2 (6 bases). This clonotype originated in a woman aged 40 to 50 with Graves' ophthalmopathy. Specimen: blood. This chain's CDR3 is CASSSGTSYEQYF. CDR3 DNA: TGTGCCAGTAGCTCCGGGACTTCCTACGAGCAGTACTTC.